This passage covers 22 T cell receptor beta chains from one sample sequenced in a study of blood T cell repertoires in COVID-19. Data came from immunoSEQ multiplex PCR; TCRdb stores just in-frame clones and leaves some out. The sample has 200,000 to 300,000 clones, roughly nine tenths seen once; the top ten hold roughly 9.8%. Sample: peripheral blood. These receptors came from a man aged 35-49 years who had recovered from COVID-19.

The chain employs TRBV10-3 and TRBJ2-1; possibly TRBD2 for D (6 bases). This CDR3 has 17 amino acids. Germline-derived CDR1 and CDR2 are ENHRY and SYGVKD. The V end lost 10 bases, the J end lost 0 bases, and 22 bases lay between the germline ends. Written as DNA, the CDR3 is TGTGCCACCCAGAGGCCTGGGGGGACTGACTCCTACAATGAGCAGTTCTTC. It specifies CATQRPGGTDSYNEQFF.

The CDR3 bases are TGTGCCAGCAGCTTCTACATAGCCAATCAGCCCCAGCATTTT. Amino acid sequence: CASSFYIANQPQHF. V and J are TRBV5-6 and TRBJ1-5; D remains unclear. The length of the CDR3 is 14 residues. Germline V gene lookup returns CDR1 SGHDT and CDR2 YYEEEE. Trimming pared 2 bases from V and 3 bases from J, leaving 9 bases between.

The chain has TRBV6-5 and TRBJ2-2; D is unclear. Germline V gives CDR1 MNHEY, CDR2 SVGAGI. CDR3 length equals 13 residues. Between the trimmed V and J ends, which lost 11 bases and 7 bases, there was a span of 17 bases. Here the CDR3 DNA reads TGTGCCGCCGCAATCCAGACTTTCGGGGAGCTGTTTTTT. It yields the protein CAAAIQTFGELFF.

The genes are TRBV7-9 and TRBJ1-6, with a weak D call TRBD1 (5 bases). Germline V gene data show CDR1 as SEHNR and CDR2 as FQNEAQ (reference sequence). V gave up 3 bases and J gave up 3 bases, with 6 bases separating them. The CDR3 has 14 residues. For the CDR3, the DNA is TGTGCCAGCAGCTTTGACAGCTATAATTCACCCCTCCACTTT. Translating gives CASSFDSYNSPLHF.

In DNA form, the CDR3 reads TGTGCCAGCAGTTATTTTGGCAGGGGAGGGGACGAGCAGTACTTC. Amino acid sequence: CASSYFGRGGDEQYF. The genes are TRBV6-5 and TRBJ2-7; a weak D match, TRBD2 (7 bases). Germline V lookup: CDR1 MNHEY, CDR2 SVGAGI. This CDR3 has 15 amino acids. Trimming cost V 3 bases and J 5 bases, with 17 bases left between them.

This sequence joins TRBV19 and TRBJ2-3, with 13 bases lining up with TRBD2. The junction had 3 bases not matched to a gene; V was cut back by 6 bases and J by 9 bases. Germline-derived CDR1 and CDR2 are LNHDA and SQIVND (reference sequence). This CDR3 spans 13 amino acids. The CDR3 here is CASRRTSGSTQYF. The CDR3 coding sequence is TGTGCCAGTAGGAGGACTAGCGGGAGCACGCAGTATTTT.

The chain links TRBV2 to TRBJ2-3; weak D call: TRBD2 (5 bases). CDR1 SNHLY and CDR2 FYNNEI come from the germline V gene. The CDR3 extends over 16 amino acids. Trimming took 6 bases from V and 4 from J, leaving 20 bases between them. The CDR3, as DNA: TGTGCCAGCAGCTTGACTGACGGGATGGTCGCAGATACGCAGTATTTT. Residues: CASSLTDGMVADTQYF.

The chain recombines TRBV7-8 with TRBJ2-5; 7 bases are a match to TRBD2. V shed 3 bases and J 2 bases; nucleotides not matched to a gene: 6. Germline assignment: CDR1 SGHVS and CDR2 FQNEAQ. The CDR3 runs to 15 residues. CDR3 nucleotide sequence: TGTGCCAGCAGCTTGGGCCTGGGGGGGCAAGAGACCCAGTACTTC. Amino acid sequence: CASSLGLGGQETQYF.

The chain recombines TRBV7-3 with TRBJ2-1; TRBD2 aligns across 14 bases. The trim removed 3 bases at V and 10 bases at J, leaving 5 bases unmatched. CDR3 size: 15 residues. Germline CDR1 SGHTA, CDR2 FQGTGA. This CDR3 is CASSLGGLAGVEQFF. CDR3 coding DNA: TGTGCCAGCAGCTTGGGGGGACTAGCGGGAGTAGAGCAGTTCTTC.

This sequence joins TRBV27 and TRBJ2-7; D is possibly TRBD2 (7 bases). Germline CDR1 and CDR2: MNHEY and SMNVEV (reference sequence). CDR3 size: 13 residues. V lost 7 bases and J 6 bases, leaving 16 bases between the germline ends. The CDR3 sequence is CASTRGGLREQYF. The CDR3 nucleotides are TGTGCCAGCACCCGCGGGGGCCTTCGCGAGCAGTACTTC.

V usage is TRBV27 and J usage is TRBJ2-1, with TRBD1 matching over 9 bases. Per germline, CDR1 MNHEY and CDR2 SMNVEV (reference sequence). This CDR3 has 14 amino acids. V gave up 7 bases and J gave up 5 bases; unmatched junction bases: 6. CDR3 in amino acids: CASKSRDRDNEQFF. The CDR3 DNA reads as TGTGCCAGCAAGTCCCGGGACAGGGACAATGAGCAGTTCTTC.

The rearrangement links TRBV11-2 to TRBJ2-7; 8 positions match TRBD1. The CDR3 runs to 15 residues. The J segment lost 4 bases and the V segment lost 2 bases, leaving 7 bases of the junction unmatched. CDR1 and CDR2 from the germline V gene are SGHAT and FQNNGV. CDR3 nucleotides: TGTGCCAGCAGCTTAATCCAGGGGGCAGGTTACGAGCAGTACTTC. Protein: CASSLIQGAGYEQYF.

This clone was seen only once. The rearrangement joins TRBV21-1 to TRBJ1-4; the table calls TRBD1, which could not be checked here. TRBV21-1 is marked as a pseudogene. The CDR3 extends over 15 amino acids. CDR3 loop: CASSETGATNEKLFF. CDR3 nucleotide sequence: TGTGCCAGCAGCGAAACAGGTGCAACTAATGAAAAACTGTTTTTT.

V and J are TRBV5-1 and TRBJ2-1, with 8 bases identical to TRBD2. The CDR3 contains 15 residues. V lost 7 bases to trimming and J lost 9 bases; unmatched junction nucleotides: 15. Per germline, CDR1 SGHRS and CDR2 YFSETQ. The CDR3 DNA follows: TGCGCCAGCCGATCTAGCGGGCAACCGCATGGTGAGCAGTTCTTC. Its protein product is CASRSSGQPHGEQFF.

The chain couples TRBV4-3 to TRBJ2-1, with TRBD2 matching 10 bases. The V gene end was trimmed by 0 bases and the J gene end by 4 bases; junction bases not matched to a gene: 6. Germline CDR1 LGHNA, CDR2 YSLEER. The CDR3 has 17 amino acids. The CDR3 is CASSQDGSGGEYNEQFF. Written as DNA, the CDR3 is TGCGCCAGCAGCCAAGATGGAAGCGGGGGGGAGTACAATGAGCAGTTCTTC.

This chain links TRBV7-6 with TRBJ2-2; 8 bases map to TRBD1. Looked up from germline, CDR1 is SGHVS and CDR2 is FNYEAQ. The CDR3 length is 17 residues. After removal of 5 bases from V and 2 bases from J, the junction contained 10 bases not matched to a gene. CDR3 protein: CASSRTVTGANTGELFF. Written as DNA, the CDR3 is TGTGCCAGCAGCCGAACCGTGACAGGGGCAAACACCGGGGAGCTGTTTTTT.

DNA of the CDR3: TGCGCCAGCAGTGAATTGGTTGAGGCAGGGAAAAAACTGTTTTTT. Protein sequence: CASSELVEAGKKLFF. This chain connects TRBV10-2 to TRBJ1-4; D perhaps matches TRBD1 (5 bases). From germline, CDR1 is WSHSY and CDR2 SAAADI. Trimming removed 3 bases from V and 9 bases from J, with 17 bases in between. There are 15 residues in the CDR3.

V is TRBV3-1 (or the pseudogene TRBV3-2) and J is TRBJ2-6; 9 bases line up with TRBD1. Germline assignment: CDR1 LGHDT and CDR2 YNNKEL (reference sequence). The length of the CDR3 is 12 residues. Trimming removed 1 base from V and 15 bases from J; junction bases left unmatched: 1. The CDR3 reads CASSQVQGALTF. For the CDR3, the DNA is TGTGCCAGCAGCCAAGTACAGGGGGCCCTGACTTTC.

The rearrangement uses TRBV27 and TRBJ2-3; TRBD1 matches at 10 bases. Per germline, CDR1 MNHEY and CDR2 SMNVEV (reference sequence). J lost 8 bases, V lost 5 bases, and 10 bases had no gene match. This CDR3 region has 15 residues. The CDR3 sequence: CASSTRRDRGGTQYF. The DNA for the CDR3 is TGTGCCAGCAGTACACGCCGGGACAGGGGTGGTACGCAGTATTTT.

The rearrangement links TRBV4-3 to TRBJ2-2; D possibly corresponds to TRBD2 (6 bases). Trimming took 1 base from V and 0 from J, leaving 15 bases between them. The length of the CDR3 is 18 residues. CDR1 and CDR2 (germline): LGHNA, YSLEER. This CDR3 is CASSQARLGGANTGELFF. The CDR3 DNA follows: TGCGCCAGCAGCCAAGCCCGCCTTGGCGGGGCGAACACCGGGGAGCTGTTTTTT.

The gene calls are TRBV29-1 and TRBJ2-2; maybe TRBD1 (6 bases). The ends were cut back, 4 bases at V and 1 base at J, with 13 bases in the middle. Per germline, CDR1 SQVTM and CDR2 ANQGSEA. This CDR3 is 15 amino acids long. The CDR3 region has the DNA TGCAGCGTTGGGCCCACAGGGATGAACACCGGGGAGCTGTTTTTT. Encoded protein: CSVGPTGMNTGELFF.

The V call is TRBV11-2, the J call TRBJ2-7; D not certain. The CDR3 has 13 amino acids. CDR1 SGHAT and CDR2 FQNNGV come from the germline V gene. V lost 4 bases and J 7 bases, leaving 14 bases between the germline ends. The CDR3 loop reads CASSSARTGEQYF. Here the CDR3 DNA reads TGTGCCAGCAGCTCAGCAAGAACCGGGGAGCAGTACTTC.